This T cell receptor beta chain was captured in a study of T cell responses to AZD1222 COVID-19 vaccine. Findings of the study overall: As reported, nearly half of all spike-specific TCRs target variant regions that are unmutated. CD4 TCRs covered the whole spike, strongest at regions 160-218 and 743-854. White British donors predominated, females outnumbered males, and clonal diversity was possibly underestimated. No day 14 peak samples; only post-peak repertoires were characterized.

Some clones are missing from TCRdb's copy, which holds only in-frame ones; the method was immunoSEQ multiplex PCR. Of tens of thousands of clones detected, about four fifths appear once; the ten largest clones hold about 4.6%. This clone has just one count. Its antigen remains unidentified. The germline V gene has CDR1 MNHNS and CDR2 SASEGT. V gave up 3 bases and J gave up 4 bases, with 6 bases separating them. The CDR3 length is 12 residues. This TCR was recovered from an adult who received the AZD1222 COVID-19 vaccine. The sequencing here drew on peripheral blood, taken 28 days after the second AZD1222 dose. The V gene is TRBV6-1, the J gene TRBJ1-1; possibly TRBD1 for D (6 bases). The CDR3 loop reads CASSDRGTEAFF. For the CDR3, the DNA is TGTGCCAGCAGTGACAGGGGCACTGAAGCTTTCTTT.